The present entry profiles one T cell receptor beta chain with its context. This record belongs to a study of blood T cell repertoires in COVID-19. The CDR3 length is 15 residues. Germline V gene data show CDR1 as MDHEN and CDR2 as SYDVKM. Trimming cost V 7 bases and J 0 bases, with 15 bases left between them. In the original workflow: Amplified reference gene primers provided the basis for estimating nucleated cell counts. Method: immunoSEQ multiplex PCR; TCRdb's copy keeps in-frame clones and lacks some. Clone size and V and J calls were adopted from that table, with D and trimming inferred from the DNA. The top ten clones hold 11% to 15% of a sample with roughly 76,000 clones, about 89% of them seen once.

The chain carries TRBV28 and TRBJ1-2; perhaps TRBD1 as D (5 bases). The sequenced sample consisted of peripheral blood. The TCR originated in a man aged 70-80 years with active or convalescent COVID-19. As DNA, the CDR3 is TGTGCCAGCATCCCCCAGGGCAGTTCTAACTATGGCTACACCTTC. The encoded protein is CASIPQGSSNYGYTF.